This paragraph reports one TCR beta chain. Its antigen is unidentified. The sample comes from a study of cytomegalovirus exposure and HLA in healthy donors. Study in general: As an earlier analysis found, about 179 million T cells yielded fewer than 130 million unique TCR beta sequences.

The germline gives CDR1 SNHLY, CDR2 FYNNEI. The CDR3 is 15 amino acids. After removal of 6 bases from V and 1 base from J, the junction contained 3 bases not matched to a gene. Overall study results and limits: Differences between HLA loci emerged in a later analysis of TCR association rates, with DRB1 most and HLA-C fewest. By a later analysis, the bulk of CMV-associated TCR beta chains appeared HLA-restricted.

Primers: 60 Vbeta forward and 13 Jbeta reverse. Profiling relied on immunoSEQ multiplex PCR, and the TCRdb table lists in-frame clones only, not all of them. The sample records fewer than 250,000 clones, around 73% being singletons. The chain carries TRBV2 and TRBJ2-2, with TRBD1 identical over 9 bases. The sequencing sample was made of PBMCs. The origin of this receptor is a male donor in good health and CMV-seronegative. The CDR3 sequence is CASSRQGENTGELFF. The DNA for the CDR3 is TGTGCCAGCAGCAGACAGGGGGAGAACACCGGGGAGCTGTTTTTT.